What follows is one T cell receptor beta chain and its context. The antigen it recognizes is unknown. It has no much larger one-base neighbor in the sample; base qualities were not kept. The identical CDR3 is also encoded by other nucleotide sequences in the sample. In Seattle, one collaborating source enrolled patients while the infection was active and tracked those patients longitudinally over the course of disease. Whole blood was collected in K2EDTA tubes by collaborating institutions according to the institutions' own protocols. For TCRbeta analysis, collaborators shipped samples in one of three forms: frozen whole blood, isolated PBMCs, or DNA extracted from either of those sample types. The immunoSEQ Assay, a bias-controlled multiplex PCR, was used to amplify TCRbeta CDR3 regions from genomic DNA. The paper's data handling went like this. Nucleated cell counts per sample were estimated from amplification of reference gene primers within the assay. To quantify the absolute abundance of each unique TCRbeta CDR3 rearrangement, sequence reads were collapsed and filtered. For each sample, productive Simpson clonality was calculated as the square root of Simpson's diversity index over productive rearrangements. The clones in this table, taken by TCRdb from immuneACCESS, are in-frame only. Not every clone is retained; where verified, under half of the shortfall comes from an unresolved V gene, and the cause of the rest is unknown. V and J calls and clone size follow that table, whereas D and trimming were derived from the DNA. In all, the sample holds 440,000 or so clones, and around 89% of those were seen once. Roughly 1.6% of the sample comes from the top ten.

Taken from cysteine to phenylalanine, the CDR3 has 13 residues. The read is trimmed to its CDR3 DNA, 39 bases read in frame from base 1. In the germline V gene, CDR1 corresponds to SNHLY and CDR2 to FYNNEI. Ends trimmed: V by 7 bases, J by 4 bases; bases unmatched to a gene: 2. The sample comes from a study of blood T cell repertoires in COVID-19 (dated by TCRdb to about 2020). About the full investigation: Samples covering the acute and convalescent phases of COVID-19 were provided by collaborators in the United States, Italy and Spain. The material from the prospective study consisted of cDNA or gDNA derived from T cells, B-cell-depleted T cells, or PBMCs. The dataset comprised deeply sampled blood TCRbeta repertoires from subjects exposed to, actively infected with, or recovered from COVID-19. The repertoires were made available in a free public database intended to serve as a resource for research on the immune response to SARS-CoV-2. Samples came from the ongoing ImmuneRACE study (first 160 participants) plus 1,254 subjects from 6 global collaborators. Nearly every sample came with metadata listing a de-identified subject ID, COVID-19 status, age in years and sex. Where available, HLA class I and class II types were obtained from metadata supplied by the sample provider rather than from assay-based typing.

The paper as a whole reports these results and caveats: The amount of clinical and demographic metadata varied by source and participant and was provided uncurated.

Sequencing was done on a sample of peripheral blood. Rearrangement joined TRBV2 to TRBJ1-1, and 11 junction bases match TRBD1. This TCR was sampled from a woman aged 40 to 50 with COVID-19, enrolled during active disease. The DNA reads TGTGCCAGCACTGGGACAGGGGGCACTGAAGCTTTCTTT. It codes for CASTGTGGTEAFF.